This T cell receptor beta chain was sequenced during a study of beta chain features in type 1 diabetes. The study, taken as a whole, reports: PCR may have favored shorter templates equally in patients and controls. Type 1 diabetes patients had moderately but significantly shorter TCRB CDR3s in all four CD4+ subsets. Relative to healthy donors, patients appeared to have naive, central memory and Treg TCRB repertoires that were more similar. The study found fewer insertions and more deletions at VDJ junctions in type 1 diabetes patients.

The collection from each donor was one heparinised blood draw averaging approximately 110 mL. Since all of the isolated RNA was reverse transcribed, expressed TCRB transcripts were what got sequenced. TCRdb's table, derived via immunoSEQ multiplex PCR, lists solely in-frame clones and lacks some. The sample holds hundreds of thousands of clones; over 12% are singletons and the top ten take roughly 0.04%. Germline assignment: CDR1 GTSNPN and CDR2 SVGIG (reference sequence). This CDR3 is built from 12 residues. Trimming removed 4 bases at V and 6 bases at J, with 10 bases between. Concerning this clone itself: The antigen is unknown.

Sequenced input: naive CD4+ T cells from blood. This rearrangement joins TRBV30 to TRBJ1-5; tentative D call: TRBD1 (5 bases). The clonotype comes from a man between 18 and 35 years old with type 1 diabetes. CDR3 loop: CAWNRRSQPQHF. The CDR3 nucleotides read TGTGCCTGGAACAGGAGGTCTCAGCCCCAGCATTTT.